This T cell receptor (beta chain) was captured by sequencing in a study of T cells in Graves' hyperthyroidism and ophthalmopathy. In the study overall: Before treatment of any kind, peripheral blood was taken at initial diagnosis.

Stable hyperthyroidism: no ophthalmopathy progression over 18 months of follow-up. Each diagnosis was grounded in clinical symptoms, serum thyroxine and TRAb, thyroid ultrasound, and orbital computed tomography. This clonotype was detected only a few times. Its antigen is currently unknown. TCR beta CDR3 regions were amplified from RNA transcripts. Primed by the HTBI set, a first-round RT-PCR was run on the TCR CDR3. Via MiXCR, TCRdb re-called the multiplex PCR reads, giving one row per CDR3 protein. The sample contains some 770,000 distinct CDR3 sequences, approximately 16% of which appear only once. Study results and limitations: Through a model of 13 V-J features, ophthalmopathy was separated from stable hyperthyroidism.

The sequence came from a man aged 18 to 29 with Graves' hyperthyroidism. The sample consisted of blood.

CDR3 DNA: TGCAGCGTGGCGGGACTGCTGGCGGAGACCCAGTACTTC. The encoded protein is CSVAGLLAETQYF. The chain carries TRBV29-1 and TRBJ2-5; possible D gene TRBD2, 6 bases. Germline V gene lookup returns CDR1 SQVTM and CDR2 ANQGSEA. The CDR3 length is 13 residues. Trimming shortened V by 6 bases and J by 5 bases, and 16 bases separated the two germline ends.